This T cell receptor (beta chain) was sequenced for a study of blood T cell repertoires in COVID-19. Libraries were prepared by immunoSEQ multiplex PCR; TCRdb keeps only in-frame clonotypes and omits some of them. The sample has some 250,000 clones, roughly 87% seen once. Germline V lookup: CDR1 PRHDT, CDR2 FYEKMQ (reference sequence). This CDR3 spans 15 amino acids. The V and J ends lost 0 bases and 1 base respectively, with 6 bases between them. This receptor was taken from a human donor in a cohort sampled during active COVID-19. The sample was peripheral blood. The V and J genes are TRBV13 and TRBJ1-4; tentative D call: TRBD1 (6 bases). The CDR3 DNA sequence: TGTGCCAGCAGCTTAGGGACAGGAACTAATGAAAAACTGTTTTTT. This encodes CASSLGTGTNEKLFF.